A selection of T cell receptor beta chains follows, all from one sample in a study of cytomegalovirus exposure and HLA in healthy donors. Here immunoSEQ multiplex PCR was the method, and the copy in TCRdb shows in-frame clones only, minus some. The sample consists of about 150,000 clones, about 86% of them appearing once. The source material was PBMCs. Receptors originate from a human donor in good health. Both conserved end residues are part of each CDR3. A D gene is named only where the DNA matches it firmly. Size is stated for part of the rows, as once, few or many counts, or as a class when the clone is expanded.

>TRBJ1-2|once|NA|TRBV5-4|14
TGTGCCAGCAGCCCGCCGGGAGGGCGGTATGGCTACACCTTC
CASSPPGGRYGYTF
>TRBJ2-1|NA|NA|TRBV15|15
TGTGCCACCAGCAGCGGGACTCTCTCTACCAATGAGCAGTTCTTC
CATSSGTLSTNEQFF
>TRBJ2-3|NA|TRBD1|TRBV7-9|14
TGTGCCAGCAGCCAGTGGACAGGGGCCGGTACGCAGTATTTT
CASSQWTGAGTQYF
>TRBJ2-5|NA|NA|TRBV7-2|13
TGTGCCAGCAGCCTGGACTGGCCGAAGACCCAGTACTTC
CASSLDWPKTQYF
>TRBJ2-1|NA|NA|TRBV15|15
TGTGCCACCAGCAGAGATAGCGGACCCTACAATGAGCAGTTCTTC
CATSRDSGPYNEQFF
>TRBJ1-4|NA|NA|TRBV9|16
TGTGCCAGCAGCGTAGGGAGAGAGGGTACTAATGAAAAACTGTTTTTT
CASSVGREGTNEKLFF
>TRBJ2-7|NA|NA|TRBV7-9|13
TGTGCCAGCAGCTCTGACACGACCTACGAGCAGTACTTC
CASSSDTTYEQYF
>TRBJ2-7|NA|TRBD1|TRBV18|15
TGTGCCAGCTCAACCGCCGGGACAGGGGGTTACGAGCAGTACTTC
CASSTAGTGGYEQYF
>TRBJ2-7|NA|TRBD1|TRBV15|14
TGTGCCACCAGCTGGGACAGGGGCGAGTACGAGCAGTACTTC
CATSWDRGEYEQYF
>TRBJ1-4|NA|TRBD1|TRBV6-1|15
TGTGCCACCTCGGGACAGCGCGTAACTAATGAAAAACTGTTTTTT
CATSGQRVTNEKLFF
>TRBJ2-7|NA|NA|TRBV5-1|14
TGCGCCAGCTCCCTTACCGGGTCCTCCTACGAGCAGTACTTC
CASSLTGSSYEQYF
>TRBJ2-1|NA|NA|TRBV27|15
TGTGCCAGCACCCTCCGAAGGGGGTTTAACAATGAGCAGTTCTTC
CASTLRRGFNNEQFF
>TRBJ1-5|NA|TRBD1|TRBV29-1|14
TGCAGCGTAACCCTCGGGACAGGGGGTCAGCCCCAGCATTTT
CSVTLGTGGQPQHF
>TRBJ2-1|NA|NA|TRBV10-1|15
TGCGCCAGCAGTGAGTCCCGGGATCCCTACAATGAGCAGTTCTTC
CASSESRDPYNEQFF
>TRBJ1-4|NA|NA|TRBV6-5|14
TGTGCCAGCAGTCGGAGGACGAGTAATGAAAAACTGTTTTTT
CASSRRTSNEKLFF
>TRBJ2-7|NA|TRBD2|TRBV28|16
TGTGCCAGCAGTTCCGGGGTAGCGGGAGTAGGATACGAGCAGTACTTC
CASSSGVAGVGYEQYF
>TRBJ2-5|NA|NA|TRBV9|14
TGTGCCAGCAGCGTAGACGAGGGTGCGGGGACCCAGTACTTC
CASSVDEGAGTQYF
>TRBJ2-1|NA|TRBD2|TRBV28|18
TGTGCCAGCAGTTTGGAGACTAGCGGGAGCCCCATGGGGGATGAGCAGTTCTTC
CASSLETSGSPMGDEQFF
>TRBJ2-5|NA|NA|TRBV29-1|15
TGCAGCGCCCTGGTCGTCGAAGCGGTGCAAGAGACCCAGTACTTC
CSALVVEAVQETQYF
>TRBJ1-2|NA|TRBD1|TRBV7-7|13
TGTGCCAGCAGCCGGGGACAGACGCATGGCTACACCTTC
CASSRGQTHGYTF
>TRBJ2-3|NA|TRBD2|TRBV19|14
TGTGCCAGTAGGACTAGCGGGGGCACAGATACGCAGTATTTT
CASRTSGGTDTQYF
>TRBJ2-3|NA|TRBD2|TRBV5-1|14
TGCGCCAGCAGCTTTATACTAGCGGAAGATACGCAGTATTTT
CASSFILAEDTQYF
>TRBJ2-7|NA|TRBD2|TRBV6-1|15
TGTGCCAGCAGTGAACTAGCGGGAGTGTCCTACGAGCAGTACTTC
CASSELAGVSYEQYF
>TRBJ2-5|NA|NA|TRBV18|15
TGTGCCAGCTCCCGAATTGGACAGTACCAAGAGACCCAGTACTTC
CASSRIGQYQETQYF
>TRBJ1-4|NA|TRBD1|TRBV4-1|14
TGCGCCAGCAGCCCCGGGACAGGGAATGAAAAACTGTTTTTT
CASSPGTGNEKLFF
>TRBJ1-1|few|NA|TRBV10-1|14
TGCGCCAGCAGTGAGTCAGGGGTTCTCACTGAAGCTTTCTTT
CASSESGVLTEAFF
>TRBJ2-2|NA|TRBD1|TRBV4-1|18
TGCGCCAGCAGCCAGACCAGGGACAGGGGGCTTCGGTTGCGGGAGCTGTTTTTT
CASSQTRDRGLRLRELFF
>TRBJ2-1|NA|TRBD2|TRBV11-2|17
TGTGCCAGCAGCTTAGGCCCTAGCGGGATCTCCTACAATGAGCAGTTCTTC
CASSLGPSGISYNEQFF
>TRBJ2-7|NA|TRBD2|TRBV5-5|17
TGTGCCAGCAGCTTGCTACCAACTAGCGGGAGTGCCTACGAGCAGTACTTC
CASSLLPTSGSAYEQYF
>TRBJ2-1|NA|TRBD2|TRBV7-8|15
TGTGCCAGCAGCCTCTTAGCGGGAAGCTACAATGAGCAGTTCTTC
CASSLLAGSYNEQFF
>TRBJ2-1|NA|TRBD1|TRBV4-3|16
TGCGCCAGCAGCGCACGACCGGCAGGGGGCAGGAATGAGCAGTTCTTC
CASSARPAGGRNEQFF
>TRBJ2-1|NA|NA|TRBV27|13
TGTGCCAGCAGCCGGAGCTCCTACAATGAGCAGTTCTTC
CASSRSSYNEQFF
>TRBJ1-6|NA|NA|TRBV5-1|15
TGCGCCAGCAGCTTATTACAGGATTATAATTCACCCCTCCACTTT
CASSLLQDYNSPLHF
>TRBJ2-1|NA|TRBD2|TRBV19|16
TGTGCCAGTAGTATGGGGGGGAGGGCCGGCCGGGATGAGCAGTTCTTC
CASSMGGRAGRDEQFF
>TRBJ1-4|NA|NA|TRBV5-6|14
TGTGCCAGCAGCTATGACAGTACTAATGAAAAACTGTTTTTT
CASSYDSTNEKLFF
>TRBJ1-2|few|TRBD1|TRBV7-3|14
TGTGCCAGCAGCCCTCAGGGGGCCAGGGGTGGCTACACCTTC
CASSPQGARGGYTF
>TRBJ2-1|NA|NA|TRBV5-8|13
TGTGCCAGCACCCGGGGCGGGGCACACGAGCAGTTCTTC
CASTRGGAHEQFF
>TRBJ1-2|NA|TRBD1|TRBV7-2|15
TGTGCCAGCAGCTCCTACAGGACAGGGGGGGGTGGCTACACCTTC
CASSSYRTGGGGYTF
>TRBJ1-5|NA|TRBD1|TRBV6-6|14
TGTGCCAGCAGAGGGACAGGGAGCAATCAGCCCCAGCATTTT
CASRGTGSNQPQHF
>TRBJ1-1|few|NA|TRBV20-1|11
TGCAGTGCTAGTTCGCAGGGAGAAGCTTTCTTT
CSASSQGEAFF
>TRBJ2-5|many|TRBD2|TRBV28|15
TGTGCCAGCAGTTTAGAGCGGGAGGGCCAAGAGACCCAGTACTTC
CASSLEREGQETQYF
>TRBJ2-1|NA|TRBD2|TRBV5-5|15
TGTGCCAGCAGCTTTAGCGGGGGAGACTACAATGAGCAGTTCTTC
CASSFSGGDYNEQFF
>TRBJ2-3|few|TRBD1|TRBV15|15
TGTGCCACCAGCAGAGAGGGACAGGGCACAGATACGCAGTATTTT
CATSREGQGTDTQYF
>TRBJ2-1|NA|NA|TRBV27|15
TGTGCCAGCAGTCCCCCGACAGGTCCTCACAATGAGCAGTTCTTC
CASSPPTGPHNEQFF